Below, one T cell receptor (beta chain) is given with its context. Its matching antigen is unknown. The data are from a study of cytomegalovirus exposure and HLA in healthy donors. Separation from the roughly 700-subject first cohort characterized the roughly 120-subject validation cohort, to which the donors belonged. Looked up from germline, CDR1 is MDHEN and CDR2 is SYDVKM. The CDR3 runs 14 residues. The V segment lost 2 bases and the J segment 3 bases; nucleotides outside the gene matches: 4. The method was immunoSEQ multiplex PCR; TCRdb's version includes in-frame clones alone and lacks a portion of them. The table includes fewer than 400,000 clones, just over 85% detected once. The study, taken as a whole, reports: According to a subsequent analysis, TCR clusters from the first cohort were inclined to appear together in the 100 to 150 validation repertoires.

The sample taken for sequencing was PBMCs. The rearrangement links TRBV28 to TRBJ2-7, with 7 bases fitting TRBD1. The TCR sequence derives from a woman between 18 and 29 years old in good health and CMV-seronegative. The CDR3 reads CASSLEGQFYEQYF. CDR3 nucleotide sequence: TGTGCCAGCAGTTTAGAGGGACAGTTCTACGAGCAGTACTTC.